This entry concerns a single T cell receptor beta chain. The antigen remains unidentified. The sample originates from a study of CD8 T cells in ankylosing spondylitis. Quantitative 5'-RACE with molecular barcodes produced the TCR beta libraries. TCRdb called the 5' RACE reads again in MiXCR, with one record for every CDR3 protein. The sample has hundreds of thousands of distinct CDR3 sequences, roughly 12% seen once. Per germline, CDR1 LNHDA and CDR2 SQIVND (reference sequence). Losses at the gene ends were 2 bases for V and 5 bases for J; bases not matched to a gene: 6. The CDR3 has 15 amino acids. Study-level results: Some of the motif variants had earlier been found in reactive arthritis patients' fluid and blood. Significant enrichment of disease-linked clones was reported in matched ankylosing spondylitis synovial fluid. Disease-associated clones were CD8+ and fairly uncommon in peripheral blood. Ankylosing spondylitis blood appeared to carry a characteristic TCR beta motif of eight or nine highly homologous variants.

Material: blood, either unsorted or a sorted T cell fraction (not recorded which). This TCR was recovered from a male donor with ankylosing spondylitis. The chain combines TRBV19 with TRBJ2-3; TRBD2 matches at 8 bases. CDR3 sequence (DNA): TGTGCCAGTAGTATAACACGGGAGGGTGAAGATACGCAGTATTTT. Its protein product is CASSITREGEDTQYF.